The 17 T cell receptor beta chains given below trace back to one sample, sequenced in a study of T-cell reconstitution after alpha-beta-depleted transplantation in children. Unique molecular identifiers were incorporated into the prepared TCRbeta library. Using its own MiXCR run on the PCR reads, TCRdb lists one record per CDR3 protein. The sample records about 420,000 distinct CDR3 sequences, 15% to 20% being singletons. This sample comprised PBMCs, mostly from graft donor cells, obtained 360 days after TCRalphabeta/CD19-depleted stem cell transplant. Receptors originate from a boy younger than two who had a stem cell transplant for Wiskott-Aldrich syndrome, so the T cells may come from the graft donor.

This chain uses TRBV10-3 with TRBJ2-3; 12 nucleotides agree with TRBD2. The CDR3 consists of 18 residues. With 8 bases clipped from V and 1 base from J, the junction kept 13 bases outside the gene matches. From germline, CDR1 is ENHRY and CDR2 SYGVKD. CDR3: CAIAANPRLAGGTDTQYF. CDR3 nucleotides: TGTGCCATCGCCGCTAACCCTCGACTAGCGGGGGGCACAGATACGCAGTATTTT.

J is TRBJ1-6 and V is TRBV7-9, with TRBD1 identical over 9 bases. The CDR3 extends over 14 amino acids. J was trimmed by 8 bases and V by 4 bases; bases with no gene match: 3. Germline CDR1 and CDR2: SEHNR and FQNEAQ (reference sequence). The CDR3 bases are TGTGCCAGCAGCTCCGGGACAGGGTATTCACCCCTCCACTTT. Its translation: CASSSGTGYSPLHF.

This clonotype was counted between two and nine times. The rearrangement uses TRBV7-8 and TRBJ2-7, with D unresolved. Germline V gene lookup returns CDR1 SGHVS and CDR2 FQNEAQ. CDR3 length: 13 residues. Trimming stripped 1 base from V and 3 bases from J, with 7 bases between. CDR3 sequence reads: CASSLELGYEQYF. The CDR3 DNA sequence: TGTGCCAGCAGCTTAGAGTTGGGCTACGAGCAGTACTTC.

The CDR3 DNA reads TGCAGTGCTAACAAGGGTTATCAGCCCCAGCATTTT. This gives the protein CSANKGYQPQHF. V and J are TRBV20-1 and TRBJ1-5; D remains ambiguous. The CDR3 has 12 residues. Looked up from germline, CDR1 is DFQATT and CDR2 is SNEGSKA (reference sequence). V was cut by 4 bases and J by 5 bases, with 9 bases left in between.

This clonotype was seen a handful of times. The CDR3 sequence is CASSGVTGPNTEAFF. Written as DNA, the CDR3 is TGCGCCAGCAGCGGCGTGACAGGGCCAAACACTGAAGCTTTCTTT. The chain joins TRBV5-1 to TRBJ1-1; TRBD1 agrees at 7 bases. Trimming at V came to 4 bases and at J to 2 bases, leaving 8 bases not matched to a gene. Germline assignment: CDR1 SGHRS and CDR2 YFSETQ. This CDR3 comprises 15 residues.

A few counts support this clonotype. The chain uses TRBV18 and TRBJ1-1, with 7 bases lining up with TRBD1. This CDR3 region has 14 residues. The germline CDR1 and CDR2 sequences are KGHSH and LQKENI. Unmatched junction bases numbered 5, after V lost 1 base and J lost 6 bases. The CDR3 here is CASSPLQGRAEAFF. The CDR3 DNA is TGTGCCAGCTCACCACTACAGGGGAGGGCTGAAGCTTTCTTT.

This chain connects TRBV25-1 to TRBJ1-6; D unclear. Germline V gene data show CDR1 as MGHDK and CDR2 as SYGVNS. The V end lost 2 bases, the J end lost 4 bases, and 9 bases lay between the germline ends. There are 15 residues in the CDR3. CDR3 coding DNA: TGTGCCAGCAGTGAAAGAGCATATTATAATTCACCCCTCCACTTT. It codes for CASSERAYYNSPLHF.

This rearrangement joins TRBV12-3 or TRBV12-4 to TRBJ2-7; D ambiguous. This CDR3 contains 14 residues. V shed 3 bases and J shed 0 bases, with 9 bases lying between them. Here the CDR3 reads CASSFRQSSYEQYF. CDR3 in DNA: TGTGCCAGCAGTTTTAGGCAGAGCTCCTACGAGCAGTACTTC.

The chain joins TRBV5-1 to TRBJ1-6; the D gene is possibly TRBD1 (5 bases). The germline CDR1 and CDR2 sequences are SGHRS and YFSETQ. CDR3 length equals 13 residues. V lost 0 bases and J lost 19, with 17 bases in between. CDR3 residues: CASSLEGFGGFHF. Here the CDR3 DNA reads TGCGCCAGCAGCTTGGAGGGGTTCGGCGGATTTCACTTT.

There are a few counts of this clonotype. The chain links TRBV29-1 to TRBJ2-5, with D possibly matching TRBD2 (5 bases). CDR3 size: 14 residues. The germline CDR1 and CDR2 sequences are SQVTM and ANQGSEA. Trimming cost V 1 base and J 5 bases, with 14 bases left between them. DNA for the CDR3: TGCAGCGTTGAAGGCGGAGGAACGATCGAGACCCAGTACTTC. Encoded protein: CSVEGGGTIETQYF.

The table lists this clonotype with a few counts. The J gene is TRBJ2-1, the V gene TRBV29-1, with D possibly being TRBD2 (5 bases). This CDR3 is built from 13 residues. Germline V lookup: CDR1 SQVTM, CDR2 ANQGSEA. The V gene lost 7 bases and the J gene lost 9 bases, with 19 bases spanning the gap. CDR3 bases: TGCAGCGCCCGGGATCCGGGTTCGGGTGAGCAGTTCTTC. It encodes CSARDPGSGEQFF.

This clonotype was picked up a small number of times. The rearrangement joins TRBV27 to TRBJ2-1; D unclear. This CDR3 is built from 15 residues. V was trimmed by 1 base and J by 2 bases, leaving 9 bases between them. The germline CDR1 and CDR2 sequences are MNHEY and SMNVEV (reference sequence). The CDR3 region is CASSLYSNPYNEQFF. The CDR3 nucleotides are TGTGCCAGCAGTTTATATTCTAACCCCTACAATGAGCAGTTCTTC.

CDR3 residues: CASSLVRQAEAFF. The CDR3 DNA follows: TGTGCCAGCAGTTTAGTCCGACAGGCTGAAGCTTTCTTT. The rearrangement uses TRBV12-3 or TRBV12-4 and TRBJ1-1, with D possibly matching TRBD1 (6 bases). V was pared by 1 base and J by 6 bases, with 9 bases between. The CDR3 is 13 amino acids.

V is TRBV5-1 and J is TRBJ2-3, with D unclear. The CDR3 extends over 12 amino acids. Germline CDR1 and CDR2: SGHRS and YFSETQ. The germline V and J ends were trimmed by 3 bases and 6 bases, with 8 bases remaining between them. The CDR3 DNA reads TGCGCCAGCAGCTCTCCAGATGATACGCAGTATTTT. Protein: CASSSPDDTQYF.

This clonotype was observed a handful of times. V and J are TRBV4-3 and TRBJ2-5, with 7 bases that match TRBD1. CDR3 length equals 13 residues. The V gene's germline CDR1 is LGHNA and CDR2 YSLEER. Trimming took 2 bases from V and 7 from J; bases not matched to a gene: 4. The DNA for the CDR3 is TGCGCCAGCAGCCAAACAGGGGACGGGACCCAGTACTTC. This encodes CASSQTGDGTQYF.

A few counts support this clonotype. The chain joins TRBV10-3 to TRBJ2-3; TRBD1 aligns across 7 bases. The CDR3 sequence is 13 residues long. After removal of 6 bases from V and 2 bases from J, the junction contained 2 bases not matched to a gene. Germline V CDR1 and CDR2: ENHRY, SYGVKD. CDR3 DNA: TGTGCCATCAGAGAGGGGGCCACAGATACGCAGTATTTT. It is translated as CAIREGATDTQYF.

The table lists this clonotype with a few counts. The chain is built from TRBV11-2 and TRBJ2-5; unclear D gene. V lost 1 base, J lost 5 bases, and 11 bases lay in between. CDR3 length: 14 amino acids. The V gene's germline CDR1 is SGHAT and CDR2 FQNNGV. CDR3 sequence (DNA): TGTGCCAGCAGCTTAGTACAAGGGTCGGAGACCCAGTACTTC. The encoded protein is CASSLVQGSETQYF.